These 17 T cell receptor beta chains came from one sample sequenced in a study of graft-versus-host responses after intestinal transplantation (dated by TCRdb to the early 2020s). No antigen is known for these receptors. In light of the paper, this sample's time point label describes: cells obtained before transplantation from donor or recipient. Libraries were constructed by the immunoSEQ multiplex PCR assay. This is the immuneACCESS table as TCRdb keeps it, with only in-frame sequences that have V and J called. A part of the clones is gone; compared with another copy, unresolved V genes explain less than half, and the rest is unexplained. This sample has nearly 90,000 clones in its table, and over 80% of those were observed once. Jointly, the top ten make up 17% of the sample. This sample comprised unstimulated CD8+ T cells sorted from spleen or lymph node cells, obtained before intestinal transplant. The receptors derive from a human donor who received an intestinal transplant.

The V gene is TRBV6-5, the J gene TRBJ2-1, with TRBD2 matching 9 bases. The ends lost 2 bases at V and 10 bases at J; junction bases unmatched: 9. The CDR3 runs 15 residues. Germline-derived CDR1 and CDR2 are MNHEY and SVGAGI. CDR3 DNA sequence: TGTGCCAGCAGTTACGGGGTAGCGGGAGATGTAGAGCAGTTCTTC. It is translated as CASSYGVAGDVEQFF.

The CDR3 protein is CASSQSPGHYEQYF. The CDR3 coding sequence is TGTGCCAGCAGCCAATCGCCAGGCCACTACGAGCAGTACTTC. The V and J genes are TRBV4-2 and TRBJ2-7, with no clear D. V shed 2 bases and J shed 3 bases, with 11 bases lying between them. Germline CDR1 reads LGHNA; CDR2 reads YNFKEQ. This CDR3 spans 14 amino acids.

CDR3 in amino acids: CASSSGYTGELFF. The CDR3 DNA is TGTGCCAGCAGCTCGGGGTATACCGGGGAGCTGTTTTTT. V is TRBV11-2 and J is TRBJ2-2, with D perhaps TRBD2 (5 bases). Trimming cost V 4 bases and J 5 bases, with 8 bases left between them. Germline V gives CDR1 SGHAT, CDR2 FQNNGV. The CDR3 contains 13 residues.

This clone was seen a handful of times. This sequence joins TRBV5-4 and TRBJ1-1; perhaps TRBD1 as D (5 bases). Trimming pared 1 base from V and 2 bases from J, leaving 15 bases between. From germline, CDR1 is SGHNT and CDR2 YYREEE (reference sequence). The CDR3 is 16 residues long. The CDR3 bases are TGTGCCAGCAGCTTGTCAGGACCCCGGGGCAACACTGAAGCTTTCTTT. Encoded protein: CASSLSGPRGNTEAFF.

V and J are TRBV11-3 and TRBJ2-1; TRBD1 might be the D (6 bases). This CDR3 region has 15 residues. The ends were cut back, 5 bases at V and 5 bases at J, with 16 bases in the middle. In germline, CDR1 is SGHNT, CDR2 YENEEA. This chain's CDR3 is CASSGGSAGDNEQFF. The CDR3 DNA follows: TGTGCCAGCAGCGGGGGAAGCGCAGGGGACAATGAGCAGTTCTTC.

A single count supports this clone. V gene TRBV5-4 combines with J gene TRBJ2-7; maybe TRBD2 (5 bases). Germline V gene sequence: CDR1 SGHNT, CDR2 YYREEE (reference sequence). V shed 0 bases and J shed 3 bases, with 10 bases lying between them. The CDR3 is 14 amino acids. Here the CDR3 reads CASSLAVSGYEQYF. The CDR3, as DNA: TGTGCCAGCAGCTTGGCAGTAAGCGGCTACGAGCAGTACTTC.

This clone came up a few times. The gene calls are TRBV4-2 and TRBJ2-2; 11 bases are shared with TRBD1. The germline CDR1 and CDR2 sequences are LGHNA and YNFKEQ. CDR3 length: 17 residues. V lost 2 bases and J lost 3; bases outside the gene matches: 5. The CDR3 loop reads CASSQPRDRGDTGELFF. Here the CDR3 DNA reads TGTGCCAGCAGCCAACCTCGGGACAGGGGGGACACCGGGGAGCTGTTTTTT.

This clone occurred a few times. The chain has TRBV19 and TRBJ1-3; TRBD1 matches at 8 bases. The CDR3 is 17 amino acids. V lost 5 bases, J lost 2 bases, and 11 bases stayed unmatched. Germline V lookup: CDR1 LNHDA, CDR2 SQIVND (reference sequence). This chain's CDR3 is CASSPHSGGAAGNTIYF. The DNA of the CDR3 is TGTGCCAGTAGTCCTCACTCAGGGGGCGCAGCTGGAAACACCATATATTTT.

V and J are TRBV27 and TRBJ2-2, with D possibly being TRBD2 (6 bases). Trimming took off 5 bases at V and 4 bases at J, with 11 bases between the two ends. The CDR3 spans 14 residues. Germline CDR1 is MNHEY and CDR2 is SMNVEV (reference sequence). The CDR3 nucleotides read TGTGCCAGCAGTGCGGGACCCCGCACCGGGGAGCTGTTTTTT. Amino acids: CASSAGPRTGELFF.

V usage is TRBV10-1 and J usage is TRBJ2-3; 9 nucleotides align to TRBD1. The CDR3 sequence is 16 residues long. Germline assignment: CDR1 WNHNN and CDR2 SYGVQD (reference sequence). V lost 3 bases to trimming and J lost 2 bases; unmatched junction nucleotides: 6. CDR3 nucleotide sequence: TGCGCCAGCAGTGACCCGACAGGGGGACTCACAGATACGCAGTATTTT. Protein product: CASSDPTGGLTDTQYF.

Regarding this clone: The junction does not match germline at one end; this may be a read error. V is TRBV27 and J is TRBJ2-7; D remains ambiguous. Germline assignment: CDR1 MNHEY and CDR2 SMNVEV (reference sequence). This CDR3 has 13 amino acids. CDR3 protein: CASSLSITYGQYF. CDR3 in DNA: TGTGCCAGCAGTTTATCCATTACCTACGGGCAGTACTTC.

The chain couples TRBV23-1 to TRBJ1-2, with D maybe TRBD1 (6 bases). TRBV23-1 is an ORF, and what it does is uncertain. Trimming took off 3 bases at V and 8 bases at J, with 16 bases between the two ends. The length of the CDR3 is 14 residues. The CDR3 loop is CASSQIQGLRGYTF. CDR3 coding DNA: TGCGCCAGCAGTCAGATACAGGGCCTCAGGGGCTACACCTTC.

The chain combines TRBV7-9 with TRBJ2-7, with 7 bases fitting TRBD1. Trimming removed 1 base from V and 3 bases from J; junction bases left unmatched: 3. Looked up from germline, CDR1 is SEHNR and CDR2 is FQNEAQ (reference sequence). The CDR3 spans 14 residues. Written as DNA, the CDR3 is TGTGCCAGCAGCTTAGTGGGGGACAGCTACGAGCAGTACTTC. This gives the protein CASSLVGDSYEQYF.

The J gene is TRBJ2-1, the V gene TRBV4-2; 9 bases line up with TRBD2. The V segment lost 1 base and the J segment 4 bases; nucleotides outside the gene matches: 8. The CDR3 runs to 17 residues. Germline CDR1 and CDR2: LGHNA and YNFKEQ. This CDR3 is CASSQAPGLAPYNEQFF. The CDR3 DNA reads TGTGCCAGCAGCCAAGCCCCCGGACTAGCGCCTTACAATGAGCAGTTCTTC.

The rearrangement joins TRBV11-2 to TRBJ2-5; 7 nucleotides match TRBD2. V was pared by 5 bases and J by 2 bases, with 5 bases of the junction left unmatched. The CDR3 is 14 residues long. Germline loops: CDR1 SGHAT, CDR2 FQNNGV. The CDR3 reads CASSPPSGQETQYF. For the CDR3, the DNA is TGTGCCAGCAGCCCCCCTAGCGGACAAGAGACCCAGTACTTC.

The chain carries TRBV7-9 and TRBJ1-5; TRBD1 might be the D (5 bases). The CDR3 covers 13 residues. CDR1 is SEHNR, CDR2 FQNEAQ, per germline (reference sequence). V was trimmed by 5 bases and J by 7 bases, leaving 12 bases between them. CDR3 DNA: TGTGCCAGCAGCCTCGGGGGACGACAGCCCCAGCATTTT. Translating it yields CASSLGGRQPQHF.

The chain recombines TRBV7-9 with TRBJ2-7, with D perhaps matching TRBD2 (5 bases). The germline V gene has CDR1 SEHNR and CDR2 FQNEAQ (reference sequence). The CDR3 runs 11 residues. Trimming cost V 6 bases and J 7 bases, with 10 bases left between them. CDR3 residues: CASSGSREQYF. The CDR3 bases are TGTGCCAGCAGTGGGAGTAGAGAGCAGTACTTC. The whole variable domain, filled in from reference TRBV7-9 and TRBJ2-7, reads DTGVSQNPRHKITKRGQNVTFRCDPISEHNRLYWYRQTLGQGPEFLTYFQNEAQLEKSRLLSDRFSAERPKGSFSTLEIQRTEQGDSAMYLCASSGSREQYFGPGTRLTVT.